The 17 T cell receptor beta chains reported below all come from one sample, sequenced in a study of technical replicates of blood from several donors. Assay used: immunoSEQ multiplex PCR; TCRdb lists only in-frame clones, some missing. Of 30,000 to 40,000 clones in the sample, approximately 94% are singletons; the top ten hold 3.5% to 5%. Sequencing was performed on PBMCs. The receptors shown here come from a human donor in good health. Some clones in this sample may be carry-over from other donors' samples.

The chain uses TRBV6-6 and TRBJ1-6; 7 bases fit TRBD1. With V trimmed by 5 bases and J by 3 bases, 7 bases remained unmatched. CDR3 size: 16 residues. Per germline, CDR1 MNHNY and CDR2 SVGAGI (reference sequence). The CDR3 here is CASSTGDTVYNSPLHF. CDR3 DNA sequence: TGTGCCAGCAGTACAGGGGATACCGTCTATAATTCACCCCTCCACTTT.

This chain uses TRBV5-1 with TRBJ2-5; 8 bases agree with TRBD2. The CDR3 sequence is 14 residues long. Germline V CDR1 and CDR2: SGHRS, YFSETQ. Trimming took 2 bases from V and 5 from J; bases not matched to a gene: 5. For the CDR3, the DNA is TGCGCCAGCAGCTTACGCGGGAGGCGTGAGACCCAGTACTTC. It translates to CASSLRGRRETQYF. The variable domain in full, with the rest retrieved from reference TRBV5-1 and TRBJ2-5, is KAGVTQTPRYLIKTRGQQVTLSCSPISGHRSVSWYQQTPGQGLQFLFEYFSETQRNKGNFPGRFSGRQFSNSRSEMNVSTLELGDSALYLCASSLRGRRETQYFGPGTRLLVL.

J is TRBJ2-2 and V is TRBV10-3; 9 nucleotides match TRBD1. The CDR3 spans 17 residues. The V segment lost 1 base and the J segment 7 bases; nucleotides outside the gene matches: 10. Germline V gene sequence: CDR1 ENHRY, CDR2 SYGVKD. CDR3 DNA sequence: TGTGCCATCAGTGAGTTACAGGGGGCTCTTTTGAACGGGGAGCTGTTTTTT. Translating it yields CAISELQGALLNGELFF.

The V and J genes are TRBV18 and TRBJ1-1; tentatively, D is TRBD1 (5 bases). This CDR3 has 16 residues. V shed 0 bases and J shed 5 bases, with 16 bases lying between them. The germline V gene encodes CDR1 KGHSH and CDR2 LQKENI. The CDR3 region has the DNA TGTGCCAGCTCACCACCCCTGGGCAGGGTACGGACTGAAGCTTTCTTT. Protein sequence: CASSPPLGRVRTEAFF.

The genes are TRBV14 and TRBJ2-7, with 7 bases lining up with TRBD1. This CDR3 contains 15 residues. V was clipped by 0 bases and J by 4 bases; unmatched bases: 6. From germline, CDR1 is SGHDN and CDR2 FVKESK. The chain's CDR3 is CASSQDLGRGYEQYF. CDR3 sequence (DNA): TGTGCCAGCAGCCAAGATCTGGGCAGGGGGTACGAGCAGTACTTC.

The J gene is TRBJ2-3, the V gene TRBV2; D is perhaps TRBD2 (6 bases). V dropped 7 bases and J dropped 5 bases, with 10 bases sitting between them. CDR3 length equals 12 residues. Per the germline V gene, CDR1 is SNHLY and CDR2 is FYNNEI. The CDR3 nucleotides are TGTGCCAGCACCCAAGCGGGAGATACGCAGTATTTT. It is translated as CASTQAGDTQYF.

The chain couples TRBV29-1 to TRBJ1-1; D unresolved. From germline, CDR1 is SQVTM and CDR2 ANQGSEA. The length of the CDR3 is 13 residues. The ends were cut back, 6 bases at V and 3 bases at J, with 14 bases in the middle. The CDR3 bases are TGCAGCGTGTCCCCCAGACTATACACTGAAGCTTTCTTT. This encodes CSVSPRLYTEAFF.

V usage is TRBV7-2 and J usage is TRBJ1-2; a possible D gene is TRBD1 (5 bases). From germline, CDR1 is SGHTA and CDR2 FQGNSA. Trimming removed 4 bases at V and 7 bases at J, with 19 bases between. CDR3 length: 15 amino acids. CDR3 in amino acids: CASSSNPNPGGGYTF. For the CDR3, the DNA is TGTGCCAGCAGCTCAAACCCAAACCCCGGGGGTGGCTACACCTTC.

This chain uses TRBV16 with TRBJ2-7, with TRBD2 matching over 7 bases. This CDR3 has 15 residues. Germline V gene sequence: CDR1 KGHSY, CDR2 FQNENV. J gave up 6 bases and V 4 bases, and 12 bases lay outside the gene matches. The chain's CDR3 is CASSRIDGGRGEQYF. The CDR3, as DNA: TGTGCCAGCAGCCGCATCGACGGGGGGAGAGGCGAGCAGTACTTC.

DNA for the CDR3: TGTGCTAGTGGCCTCAGAAGCACCGGGGAGCTGTTTTTT. Translated: CASGLRSTGELFF. The V call is TRBV12-5, the J call TRBJ2-2; D unresolved. The CDR3 is 13 amino acids. The germline V gene encodes CDR1 LGHNT and CDR2 FRNRAP. The V end lost 6 bases, the J end lost 4 bases, and 9 bases lay between the germline ends.

This rearrangement joins TRBV4-3 to TRBJ1-2; TRBD1 is a possible D gene (5 bases). Trimming took off 0 bases at V and 6 bases at J, with 14 bases between the two ends. The germline V gene encodes CDR1 LGHNA and CDR2 YSLEER. The CDR3 totals 15 residues. In nucleotides, the CDR3 is TGCGCCAGCAGCCAAGATGGGAGGGGCTTGGATGGCTACACCTTC. The encoded protein is CASSQDGRGLDGYTF.

This chain links TRBV7-9 with TRBJ2-3; 14 bases are shared with TRBD2. The trim removed 5 bases at V and 3 bases at J, leaving 7 bases unmatched. CDR3 length equals 17 residues. Germline V gene sequence: CDR1 SEHNR, CDR2 FQNEAQ (reference sequence). CDR3 in amino acids: CASSTDRTSGRTDTQYF. CDR3 nucleotide sequence: TGTGCCAGCAGCACGGACAGGACTAGCGGGAGGACAGATACGCAGTATTTT.

The chain combines TRBV5-1 with TRBJ2-3, with D maybe TRBD1 (5 bases). CDR1 SGHRS and CDR2 YFSETQ come from the germline V gene. The V and J ends lost 0 bases and 3 bases respectively, with 8 bases between them. The CDR3 spans 14 residues. CDR3 DNA: TGCGCCAGCAGCTTGGAGGGGCTGACAGATACGCAGTATTTT. This encodes CASSLEGLTDTQYF. The full variable domain, completed using reference TRBV5-1 and TRBJ2-3, is KAGVTQTPRYLIKTRGQQVTLSCSPISGHRSVSWYQQTPGQGLQFLFEYFSETQRNKGNFPGRFSGRQFSNSRSEMNVSTLELGDSALYLCASSLEGLTDTQYFGPGTRLTVL.

The chain carries TRBV5-4 and TRBJ1-2; D might be TRBD1 (6 bases). This CDR3 spans 13 amino acids. V was cut by 0 bases and J by 6 bases, with 9 bases left in between. Germline loops: CDR1 SGHNT, CDR2 YYREEE (reference sequence). CDR3 in DNA: TGTGCCAGCAGCTTGGAACAGGGTAATGGCTACACCTTC. As protein: CASSLEQGNGYTF.

The chain has TRBV7-6 and TRBJ2-5; D is perhaps TRBD2 (6 bases). This CDR3 is built from 14 residues. Germline CDR1 reads SGHVS; CDR2 reads FNYEAQ. V shed 3 bases and J shed 1 base, with 9 bases lying between them. The CDR3 nucleotides are TGTGCCAGCAGCTTTCGAGCGGGCCAAGAGACCCAGTACTTC. The encoded protein is CASSFRAGQETQYF.

The rearrangement joins TRBV30 to TRBJ1-1, with 8 bases that match TRBD1. Germline V gene lookup returns CDR1 GTSNPN and CDR2 SVGIG (reference sequence). V lost 4 bases and J lost 0; bases outside the gene matches: 7. The CDR3 length is 15 residues. The CDR3 region has the DNA TGTGCCTGGAAGACAGGGGAGTATTTGAACACTGAAGCTTTCTTT. This translates into CAWKTGEYLNTEAFF.

The chain couples TRBV27 to TRBJ1-1; D gene ambiguous. In germline, CDR1 is MNHEY, CDR2 SMNVEV (reference sequence). The CDR3 spans 13 residues. Between the trimmed V and J ends, which lost 5 bases and 0 bases, there was a span of 7 bases. In DNA, the CDR3 is TGTGCCAGCAGTGTAACTTTGAACACTGAAGCTTTCTTT. Protein: CASSVTLNTEAFF.